This T cell receptor (beta chain) appears in the sequencing data of a study of T cells in narcolepsy. The J segment lost 7 bases and the V segment lost 4 bases, leaving 6 bases of the junction unmatched. The germline V gene has CDR1 MGHDK and CDR2 SYGVNS. The CDR3 runs 14 residues. Sequenced by immunoSEQ multiplex PCR; TCRdb stores in-frame clones only, minus some. The top ten hold 3.4% of the sample, which has 25,000 or so clones, around three quarters seen once. The clonotype comes from a human donor with narcolepsy. The sample comprised CD45RA- memory CD4+ T cells from PBMCs. This chain joins TRBV25-1 and TRBJ2-1; 8 bases agree with TRBD2. CDR3 nucleotide sequence: TGTGCCAGCAGTGTTAGCGGGGCCAAAAATGAGCAGTTCTTC. It translates to CASSVSGAKNEQFF. The entire variable domain, with the rest obtained from reference TRBV25-1 and TRBJ2-1, is as follows: EADIYQTPRYLVIGTGKKITLECSQTMGHDKMYWYQQDPGMELHLIHYSYGVNSTEKGDLSSESTVSRIRTEHFPLTLESARPSHTSQYLCASSVSGAKNEQFFGPGTRLTVL.